This T cell receptor (beta chain) was found in a study of T cell responses to AZD1222 COVID-19 vaccine. General study results and limits: Clonal diversity was possibly underestimated, and the donors were mostly white British, with more females. Just 5 to 7 people given AZD1222 tested seropositive at baseline. Within unmutated variant regions lay the reported targets of nearly half of spike-specific TCRs.

As for this clone: Antigen unknown.

Pooling covered second doses at about 4 or about 12 weeks. Germline V gene sequence: CDR1 MGHRA, CDR2 YSYEKL. Trimming pared 4 bases from V and 11 bases from J, leaving 11 bases between. The CDR3 sequence is 11 residues long. TCRdb's table, derived via immunoSEQ multiplex PCR, lists solely in-frame clones and lacks some. Found here are some 180,000 clones, 85% to 95% of them singletons; the top ten hold about 1.5%. V usage is TRBV4-1 and J usage is TRBJ1-1; D is undetermined. The sample consisted of peripheral blood, taken 28 days after the second AZD1222 dose. The source of this sequence is an adult who received the AZD1222 COVID-19 vaccine. The CDR3 sequence is CASSPGQQAFF. The DNA for the CDR3 is TGCGCCAGCAGCCCCGGGCAACAGGCTTTCTTT.